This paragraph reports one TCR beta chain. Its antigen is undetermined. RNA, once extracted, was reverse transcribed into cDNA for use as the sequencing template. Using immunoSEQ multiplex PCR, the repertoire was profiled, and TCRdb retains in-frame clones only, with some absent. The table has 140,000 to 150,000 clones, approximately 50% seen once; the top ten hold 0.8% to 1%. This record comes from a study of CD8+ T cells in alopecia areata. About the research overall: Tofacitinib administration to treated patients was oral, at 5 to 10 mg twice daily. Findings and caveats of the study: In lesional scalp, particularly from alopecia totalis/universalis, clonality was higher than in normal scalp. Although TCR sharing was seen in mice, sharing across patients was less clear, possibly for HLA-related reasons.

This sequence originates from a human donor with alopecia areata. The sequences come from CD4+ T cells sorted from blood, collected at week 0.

CDR3: CASSYAISQPQHF. As DNA, the CDR3 is TGTGCCAGCAGTTACGCCATTAGTCAGCCCCAGCATTTT. This chain connects TRBV6-5 to TRBJ1-5, with no clear D. The V end was cut by 2 bases, the J end by 6 bases, with 8 bases between. The germline CDR1 and CDR2 sequences are MNHEY and SVGAGI. This CDR3 has 13 amino acids.